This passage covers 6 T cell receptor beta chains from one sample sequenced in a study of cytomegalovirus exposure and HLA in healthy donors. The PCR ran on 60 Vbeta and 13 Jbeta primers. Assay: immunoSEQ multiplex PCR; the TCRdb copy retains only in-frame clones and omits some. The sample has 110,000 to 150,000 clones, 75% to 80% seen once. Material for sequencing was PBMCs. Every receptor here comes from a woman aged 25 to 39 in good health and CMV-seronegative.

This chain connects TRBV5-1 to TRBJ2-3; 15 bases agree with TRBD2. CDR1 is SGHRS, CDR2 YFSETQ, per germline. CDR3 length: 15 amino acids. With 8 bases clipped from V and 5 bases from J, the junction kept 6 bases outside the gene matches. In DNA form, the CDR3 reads TGCGCCAGTTCCGGGACTAGCGGGGGGCGAGATACGCAGTATTTT. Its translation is CASSGTSGGRDTQYF.

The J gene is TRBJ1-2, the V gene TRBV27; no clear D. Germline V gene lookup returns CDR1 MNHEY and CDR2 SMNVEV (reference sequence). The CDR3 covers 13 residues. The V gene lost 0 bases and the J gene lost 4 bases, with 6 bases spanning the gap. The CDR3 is CASSLSRFYGYTF. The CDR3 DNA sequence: TGTGCCAGCAGTTTATCTCGGTTCTATGGCTACACCTTC.

The CDR3 protein is CASSNGGAGQPQHF. In DNA, the CDR3 is TGTGCCAGCTCTAACGGTGGGGCTGGACAGCCCCAGCATTTT. The gene calls are TRBV27 and TRBJ1-5; maybe TRBD1 (5 bases). Germline assignment: CDR1 MNHEY and CDR2 SMNVEV (reference sequence). V gave up 8 bases and J gave up 7 bases, with 18 bases separating them. This CDR3 region has 14 residues.

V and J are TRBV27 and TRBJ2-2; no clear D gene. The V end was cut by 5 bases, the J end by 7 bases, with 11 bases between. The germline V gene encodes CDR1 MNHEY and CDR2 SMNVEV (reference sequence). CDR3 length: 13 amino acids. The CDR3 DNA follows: TGTGCCAGCAGTACTCAGGCTAACGGGGAGCTGTTTTTT. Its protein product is CASSTQANGELFF.

CDR3 nucleotide sequence: TGTGCCAGCAGCTTAGGGACAGCCGCAGTTGCTTTCTTT. Its translation: CASSLGTAAVAFF. The chain is built from TRBV13 and TRBJ1-1; weak D call: TRBD1 (5 bases). The length of the CDR3 is 13 residues. Trimming shortened V by 0 bases and J by 11 bases, and 13 bases separated the two germline ends. CDR1 and CDR2 (germline): PRHDT, FYEKMQ (reference sequence). The complete variable domain, with remaining parts taken from reference TRBV13 and TRBJ1-1, reads AAGVIQSPRHLIKEKRETATLKCYPIPRHDTVYWYQQGPGQDPQFLISFYEKMQSDKGSIPDRFSAQQFSDYHSELNMSSLELGDSALYFCASSLGTAAVAFFGQGTRLTVV.

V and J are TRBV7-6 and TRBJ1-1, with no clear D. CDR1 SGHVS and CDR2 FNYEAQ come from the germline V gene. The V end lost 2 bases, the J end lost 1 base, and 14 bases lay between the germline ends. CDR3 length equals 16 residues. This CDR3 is CASSLFSGTANTEAFF. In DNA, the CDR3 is TGTGCCAGCAGCTTATTCTCTGGCACAGCGAACACTGAAGCTTTCTTT.